The 22 T cell receptor beta chains given below trace back to one sample, sequenced in a study of T cells in localized non-small cell lung cancer. The repertoire was sequenced with immunoSEQ multiplex PCR; TCRdb's copy has only in-frame clones and lacks some. The sample has roughly 1,700 clones; approximately 28% are singletons. The source material was lung tumor tissue, sampled before any cancer treatment. These receptor sequences come from a man between 35 and 75 years old with stage I lung adenocarcinoma.

The rearrangement joins TRBV15 to TRBJ2-3, with no clear D. Trimming took off 0 bases at V and 0 bases at J, with 13 bases between the two ends. Germline values: CDR1 LNHNV, CDR2 YYDKDF (reference sequence). The CDR3 has 17 amino acids. The chain's CDR3 is CATSRDPGGSSTDTQYF. The CDR3 bases are TGTGCCACCAGCAGAGATCCCGGCGGATCTAGCACAGATACGCAGTATTTT.

Only a few counts were recorded for this clone. The J gene is TRBJ2-5, the V gene TRBV6-8; 12 positions match TRBD2. The germline CDR1 and CDR2 sequences are MNHGY and SAAAGT. The junction had 11 bases not matched to a gene; V was cut back by 5 bases and J by 4 bases. The CDR3 runs to 17 residues. This CDR3 reads CASSQTLAGGNGETQYF. In DNA form, the CDR3 reads TGTGCCAGCAGTCAAACCCTAGCGGGGGGGAACGGAGAGACCCAGTACTTC.

The V gene is TRBV5-1, the J gene TRBJ2-1; perhaps D is TRBD1 or TRBD2 (5 bases each). CDR1 SGHRS and CDR2 YFSETQ come from the germline V gene. With 4 bases removed from V and 0 bases from J, the gap between germline ends came to 14 bases. The CDR3 loop spans 16 amino acids. The CDR3 here is CASSGGAASSYNEQFF. CDR3 DNA: TGCGCCAGCAGCGGGGGAGCGGCAAGCTCCTACAATGAGCAGTTCTTC.

This clone came up a few times. V usage is TRBV18 and J usage is TRBJ2-1, with D perhaps matching TRBD1 (5 bases). V was shortened by 2 bases and J by 6 bases, with 14 bases between the two germline ends. Germline lookup yields CDR1 KGHSH and CDR2 LQKENI. CDR3 length equals 15 residues. The CDR3 DNA is TGTGCCAGCTCACCAAGCACAGGACCTACCAATGAGCAGTTCTTC. It yields the protein CASSPSTGPTNEQFF.

By sample fraction, this clone is large. The genes are TRBV6-8 and TRBJ2-1, with 11 positions matching TRBD2. V lost 10 bases to trimming and J lost 8 bases; unmatched junction nucleotides: 13. The CDR3 sequence is 15 residues long. Per germline, CDR1 MNHGY and CDR2 SAAAGT. The CDR3 loop reads CAINLSGRASDEQFF. The CDR3 coding sequence is TGTGCCATCAACCTTAGCGGGAGGGCGTCCGATGAGCAGTTCTTC.

Judged by abundance, this clone is medium-sized. The chain links TRBV11-3 to TRBJ2-2; no clear D. Germline V CDR1 and CDR2: SGHNT, YENEEA. V was clipped by 3 bases and J by 0 bases, with 14 bases between them. The CDR3 extends over 17 amino acids. CDR3 in DNA: TGTGCCAGCAGCTTGAAAGTTACCTCAGCGAACACCGGGGAGCTGTTTTTT. Amino acid sequence: CASSLKVTSANTGELFF. Full variable domain (remainder filled in from reference TRBV11-3 and TRBJ2-2): EAGVVQSPRYKIIEKKQPVAFWCNPISGHNTLYWYLQNLGQGPELLIRYENEEAVDDSQLPKDRFSAERLKGVDSTLKIQPAELGDSAVYLCASSLKVTSANTGELFFGEGSRLTVL.

The chain employs TRBV25-1 and TRBJ1-2, with unresolved D. The CDR3 is 14 residues long. Trimming removed 1 base from V and 4 bases from J, with 10 bases in between. CDR1 MGHDK and CDR2 SYGVNS come from the germline V gene. CDR3 region: CASSESGRFYGYTF. The CDR3 coding sequence is TGTGCCAGCAGTGAATCAGGCAGGTTCTATGGCTACACCTTC.

The V call is TRBV19, the J call TRBJ2-1, with D perhaps TRBD1 or TRBD2 (6 bases each). Germline loops: CDR1 LNHDA, CDR2 SQIVND (reference sequence). V lost 0 bases to trimming and J lost 7 bases, with 13 bases between them. The CDR3 is made up of 15 amino acids. The CDR3 DNA sequence: TGTGCCAGTAGTATAGAAGGGGGGAGGCCAAATGAGCAGTTCTTC. Its protein is CASSIEGGRPNEQFF.

Details on this clone: One end of the junction varies from germline; a read error may be responsible. V usage is TRBV7-2 and J usage is TRBJ1-1, with no clear D. This CDR3 comprises 13 residues. CDR1 and CDR2 (germline): SGHTA, FQGNSA. The CDR3 is CASSLNINTEAFF. CDR3 nucleotide sequence: TGTGCTAGCAGCTTGAATATTAACACTGAAGCTTTCTTT.

This clone was counted between two and nine times. The chain has TRBV18 and TRBJ2-7, with D uncertain. V was cut by 3 bases and J by 2 bases, with 8 bases left in between. The CDR3 loop spans 13 amino acids. Germline V gives CDR1 KGHSH, CDR2 LQKENI. The CDR3 sequence is CASSPSGTYEQYF. The CDR3 DNA sequence: TGTGCCAGCTCACCCTCAGGTACCTACGAGCAGTACTTC.

By proportion, this clone is medium-sized. The chain carries TRBV6-8 and TRBJ2-3; D might be TRBD2 (5 bases). V was shortened by 5 bases and J by 0 bases, with 12 bases between the two germline ends. The CDR3 extends over 15 amino acids. The germline V gene has CDR1 MNHGY and CDR2 SAAAGT. CDR3 in DNA: TGTGCCAGCAGTCGCGGAACGGGGAGCACAGATACGCAGTATTTT. Translated, it gives CASSRGTGSTDTQYF.

This clone showed up just a few times. This chain joins TRBV30 and TRBJ2-7; weak D call: TRBD2 (5 bases). Germline V CDR1 and CDR2: GTSNPN, SVGIG (reference sequence). The germline V and J ends were trimmed by 0 bases and 7 bases, with 13 bases remaining between them. The CDR3 length is 13 residues. The CDR3 coding sequence is TGTGCCTGGAGTGTAGGTCTTACGGGGGAGCAGTACTTC. Its protein is CAWSVGLTGEQYF.

Only a few counts were recorded for this clone. The gene calls are TRBV11-3 and TRBJ1-2, with TRBD1 matching over 7 bases. The CDR3 is 14 residues long. Germline V gives CDR1 SGHNT, CDR2 YENEEA. The V gene end was trimmed by 5 bases and the J gene end by 6 bases; junction bases not matched to a gene: 9. CDR3 sequence reads: CASSALGTVNGYTF. Here the CDR3 DNA reads TGTGCCAGCAGCGCACTAGGGACAGTTAATGGCTACACCTTC.

The J gene is TRBJ2-7, the V gene TRBV18; maybe TRBD1 (6 bases). Germline V gives CDR1 KGHSH, CDR2 LQKENI. The CDR3 runs 15 residues. Trimming removed 3 bases at V and 7 bases at J, with 19 bases between. CDR3 in amino acids: CASSPQSQQGYEQYF. The CDR3 region has the DNA TGTGCCAGCTCACCCCAGAGTCAACAGGGTTATGAGCAGTACTTC. Looking up the rest from reference TRBV18 and TRBJ2-7 gives the full variable domain: NAGVMQNPRHLVRRRGQEARLRCSPMKGHSHVYWYRQLPEEGLKFMVYLQKENIIDESGMPKERFSAEFPKEGPSILRIQQVVRGDSAAYFCASSPQSQQGYEQYFGPGTRLTVT.

The chain has TRBV5-1 and TRBJ2-5, with 9 bases identical to TRBD2. The ends lost 0 bases at V and 1 base at J; junction bases unmatched: 7. CDR1 is SGHRS, CDR2 YFSETQ, per germline. This CDR3 comprises 17 residues. For the CDR3, the DNA is TGCGCCAGCAGCTTGGGTGAGGTAGCGGGGGTCCAAGAGACCCAGTACTTC. The encoded protein is CASSLGEVAGVQETQYF.

This sequence joins TRBV11-1 and TRBJ1-3, with D perhaps matching TRBD1 (5 bases). The germline gives CDR1 SGHAT, CDR2 FQDESV (reference sequence). V was clipped by 1 base and J by 0 bases, with 13 bases between them. CDR3 size: 17 residues. Here the CDR3 DNA reads TGTGCCAGCAGCTTAGTGGGGGGGGACCCCTCTGGAAACACCATATATTTT. Amino acid sequence: CASSLVGGDPSGNTIYF.

This clone is labeled medium-sized. The rearrangement uses TRBV7-6 and TRBJ2-7, with 8 bases that match TRBD2. With V trimmed by 3 bases and J by 3 bases, 16 bases remained unmatched. This CDR3 is 18 amino acids long. Germline-derived CDR1 and CDR2 are SGHVS and FNYEAQ. Written as DNA, the CDR3 is TGTGCCAGCAGCTTTTCCGTTCACGGGAGGGGCTTAAACTACGAGCAGTACTTC. Translation gives CASSFSVHGRGLNYEQYF.

This clone occurred a few times. This chain links TRBV6-8 with TRBJ2-2; D possibly matches TRBD1 or TRBD2 (5 bases each). The CDR3 spans 12 residues. Germline V gene sequence: CDR1 MNHGY, CDR2 SAAAGT. V was clipped by 7 bases and J by 3 bases, with 6 bases between them. CDR3 protein: CASMGDTGELFF. CDR3 in DNA: TGTGCCAGCATGGGGGACACCGGGGAGCTGTTTTTT.

This clone was observed a handful of times. This chain links TRBV28 with TRBJ1-1; D not resolved. Deletions cut 6 bases from V and 3 bases from J, with 11 bases between. Germline lookup yields CDR1 MDHEN and CDR2 SYDVKM. This CDR3 spans 13 amino acids. The CDR3 DNA follows: TGTGCCAGCAGAGAGAAATTGTACACTGAAGCTTTCTTT. This gives the protein CASREKLYTEAFF.

This chain links TRBV29-1 with TRBJ2-7; tentatively, D is TRBD1 or TRBD2 (5 bases each). Germline loops: CDR1 SQVTM, CDR2 ANQGSEA. The CDR3 sequence is 12 residues long. The V and J ends lost 3 bases and 2 bases respectively, with 8 bases between them. The DNA of the CDR3 is TGCAGCGTTGAGGGACGGCCCTACGAGCAGTACTTC. Translation gives CSVEGRPYEQYF.

This clone was seen a few times. One junction end disagrees with the germline gene, perhaps due to a read error. The CDR3 reads CAISGHNSAGVNTGELFF. For the CDR3, the DNA is TGTGCCATCAGTGGTCATAATTCTGCTGGGGTGAACACCGGGGAGCTGTTTTTT. V is TRBV6-8 and J is TRBJ2-2; D gene ambiguous. From germline, CDR1 is MNHGY and CDR2 SAAAGT. The CDR3 totals 18 residues.

V usage is TRBV28 and J usage is TRBJ1-2, with D hard to call. Germline CDR1 and CDR2: MDHEN and SYDVKM. With 7 bases removed from V and 4 bases from J, the gap between germline ends came to 25 bases. There are 17 residues in the CDR3. CDR3 sequence: CASTDPRREVLRYGYTF. For the CDR3, the DNA is TGTGCCAGCACAGATCCCAGGAGAGAGGTTTTACGCTATGGCTACACCTTC.